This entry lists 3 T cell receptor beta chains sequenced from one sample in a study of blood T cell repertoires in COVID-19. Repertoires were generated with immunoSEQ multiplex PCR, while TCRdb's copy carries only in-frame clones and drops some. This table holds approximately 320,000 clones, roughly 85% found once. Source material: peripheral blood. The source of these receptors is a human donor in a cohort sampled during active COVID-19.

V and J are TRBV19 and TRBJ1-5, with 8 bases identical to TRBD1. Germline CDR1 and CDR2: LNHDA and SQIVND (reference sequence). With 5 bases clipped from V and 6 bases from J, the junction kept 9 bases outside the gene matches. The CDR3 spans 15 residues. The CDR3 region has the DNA TGTGCCAGTAGTCCAGGACAGGGTTTAGGTCAGCCCCAGCATTTT. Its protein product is CASSPGQGLGQPQHF.

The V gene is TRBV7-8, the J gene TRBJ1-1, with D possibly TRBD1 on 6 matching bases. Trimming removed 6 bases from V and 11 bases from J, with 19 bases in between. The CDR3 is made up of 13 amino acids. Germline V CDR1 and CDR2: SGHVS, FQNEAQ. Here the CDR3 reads CASRNRVELKAFF. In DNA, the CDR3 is TGTGCCAGCAGAAACAGGGTGGAGCTTAAGGCTTTCTTT.

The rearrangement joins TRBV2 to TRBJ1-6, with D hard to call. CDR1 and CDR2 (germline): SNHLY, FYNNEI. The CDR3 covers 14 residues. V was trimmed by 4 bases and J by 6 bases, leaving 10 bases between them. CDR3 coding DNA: TGTGCCAGCAGTGGTCGGGGAGTTAATTCACCCCTCCACTTT. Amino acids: CASSGRGVNSPLHF.